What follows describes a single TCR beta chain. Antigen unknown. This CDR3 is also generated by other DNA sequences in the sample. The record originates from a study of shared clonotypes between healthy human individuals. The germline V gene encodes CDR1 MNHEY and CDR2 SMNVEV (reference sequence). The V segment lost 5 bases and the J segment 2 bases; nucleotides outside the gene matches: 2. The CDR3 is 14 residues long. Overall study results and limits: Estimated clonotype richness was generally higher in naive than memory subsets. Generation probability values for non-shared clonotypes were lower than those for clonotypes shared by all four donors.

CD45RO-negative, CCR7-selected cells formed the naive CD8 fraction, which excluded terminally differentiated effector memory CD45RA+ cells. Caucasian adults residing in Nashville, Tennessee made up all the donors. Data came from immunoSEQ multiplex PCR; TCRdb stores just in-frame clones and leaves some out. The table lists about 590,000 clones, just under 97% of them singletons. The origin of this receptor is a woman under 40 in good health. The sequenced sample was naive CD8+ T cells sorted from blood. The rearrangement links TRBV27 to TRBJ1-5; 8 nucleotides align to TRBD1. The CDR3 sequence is CASSPTGGNQPQHF. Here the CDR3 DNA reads TGTGCCAGCAGTCCGACAGGGGGCAATCAGCCCCAGCATTTT.